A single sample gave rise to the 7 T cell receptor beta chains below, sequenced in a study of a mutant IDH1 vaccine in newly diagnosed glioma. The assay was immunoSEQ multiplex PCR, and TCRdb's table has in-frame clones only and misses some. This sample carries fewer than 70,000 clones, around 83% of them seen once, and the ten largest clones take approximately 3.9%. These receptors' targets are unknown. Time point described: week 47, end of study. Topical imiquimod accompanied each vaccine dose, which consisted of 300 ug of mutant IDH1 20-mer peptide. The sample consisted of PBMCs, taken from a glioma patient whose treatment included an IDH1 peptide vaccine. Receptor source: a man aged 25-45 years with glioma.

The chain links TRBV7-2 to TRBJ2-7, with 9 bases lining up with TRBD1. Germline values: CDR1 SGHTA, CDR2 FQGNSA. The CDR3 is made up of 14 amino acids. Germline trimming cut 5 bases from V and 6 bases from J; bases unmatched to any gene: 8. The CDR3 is CASSLGQGFGEQYF. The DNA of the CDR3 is TGTGCCAGCAGCCTGGGACAGGGTTTCGGCGAGCAGTACTTC.

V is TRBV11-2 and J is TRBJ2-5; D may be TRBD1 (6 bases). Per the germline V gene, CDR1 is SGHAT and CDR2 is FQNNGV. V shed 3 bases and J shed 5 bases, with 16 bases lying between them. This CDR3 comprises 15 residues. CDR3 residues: CASSFRNREFETQYF. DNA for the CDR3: TGTGCCAGCAGCTTTAGGAACAGGGAGTTTGAGACCCAGTACTTC.

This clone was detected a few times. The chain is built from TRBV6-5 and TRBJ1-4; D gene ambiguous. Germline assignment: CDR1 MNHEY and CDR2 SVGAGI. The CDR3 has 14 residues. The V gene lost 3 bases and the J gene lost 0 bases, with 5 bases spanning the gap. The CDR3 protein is CASSYFATNEKLFF. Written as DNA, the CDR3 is TGTGCCAGCAGTTATTTCGCAACTAATGAAAAACTGTTTTTT.

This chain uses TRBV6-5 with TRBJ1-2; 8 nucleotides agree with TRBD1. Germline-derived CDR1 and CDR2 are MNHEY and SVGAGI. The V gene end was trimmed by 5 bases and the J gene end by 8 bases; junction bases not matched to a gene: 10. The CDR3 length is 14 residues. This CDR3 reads CASSNTGGRMGYTF. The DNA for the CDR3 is TGTGCCAGCAGTAACACAGGGGGTCGTATGGGCTACACCTTC.

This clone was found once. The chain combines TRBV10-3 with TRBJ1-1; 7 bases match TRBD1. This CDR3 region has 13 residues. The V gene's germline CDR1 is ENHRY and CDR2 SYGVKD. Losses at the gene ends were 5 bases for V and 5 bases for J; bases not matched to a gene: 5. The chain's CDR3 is CAISPGQATEAFF. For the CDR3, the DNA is TGTGCCATCAGTCCTGGACAGGCTACTGAAGCTTTCTTT.

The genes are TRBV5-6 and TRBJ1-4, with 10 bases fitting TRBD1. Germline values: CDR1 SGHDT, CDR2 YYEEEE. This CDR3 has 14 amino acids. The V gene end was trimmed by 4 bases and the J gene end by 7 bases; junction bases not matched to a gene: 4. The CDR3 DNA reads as TGTGCCAGCAGCCGGGGACAGGGGAGTGAAAAACTGTTTTTT. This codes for CASSRGQGSEKLFF. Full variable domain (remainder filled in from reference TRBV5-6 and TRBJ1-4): DAGVTQSPTHLIKTRGQQVTLRCSPKSGHDTVSWYQQALGQGPQFIFQYYEEEERQRGNFPDRFSGHQFPNYSSELNVNALLLGDSALYLCASSRGQGSEKLFFGSGTQLSVL.

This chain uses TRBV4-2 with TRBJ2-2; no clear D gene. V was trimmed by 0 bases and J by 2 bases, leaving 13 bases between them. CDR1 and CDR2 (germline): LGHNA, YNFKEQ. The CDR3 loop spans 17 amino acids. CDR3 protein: CASSQDRPPANTGELFF. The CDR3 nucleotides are TGTGCCAGCAGCCAAGATAGGCCTCCAGCTAACACCGGGGAGCTGTTTTTT.